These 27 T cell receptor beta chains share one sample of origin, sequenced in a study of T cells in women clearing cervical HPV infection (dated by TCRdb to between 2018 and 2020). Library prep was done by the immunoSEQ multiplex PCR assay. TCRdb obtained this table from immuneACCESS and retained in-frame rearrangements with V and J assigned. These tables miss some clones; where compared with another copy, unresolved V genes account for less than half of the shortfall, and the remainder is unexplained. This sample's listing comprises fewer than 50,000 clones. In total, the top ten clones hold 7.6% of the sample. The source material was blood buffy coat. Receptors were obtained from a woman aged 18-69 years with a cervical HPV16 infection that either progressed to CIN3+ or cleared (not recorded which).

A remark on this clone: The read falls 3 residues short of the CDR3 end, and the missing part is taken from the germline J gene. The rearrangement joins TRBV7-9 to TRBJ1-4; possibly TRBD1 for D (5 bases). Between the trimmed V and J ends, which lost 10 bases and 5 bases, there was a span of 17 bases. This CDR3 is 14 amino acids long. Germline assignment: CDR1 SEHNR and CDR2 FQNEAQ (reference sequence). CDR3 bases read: TGTGCCACTTGGAGAGACAGCAAAAATGAAAAA. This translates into CATWRDSKNEK. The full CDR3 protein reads CATWRDSKNEKLFF.

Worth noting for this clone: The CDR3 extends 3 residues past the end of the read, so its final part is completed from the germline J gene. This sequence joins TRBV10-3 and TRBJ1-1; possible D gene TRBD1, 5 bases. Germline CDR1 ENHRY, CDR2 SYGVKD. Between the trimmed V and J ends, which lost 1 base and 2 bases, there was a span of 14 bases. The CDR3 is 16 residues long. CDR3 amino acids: CAISEYLWTRNTEAFF. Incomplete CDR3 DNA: TGTGCCATCAGTGAGTATCTATGGACACGCAACACTGAA.

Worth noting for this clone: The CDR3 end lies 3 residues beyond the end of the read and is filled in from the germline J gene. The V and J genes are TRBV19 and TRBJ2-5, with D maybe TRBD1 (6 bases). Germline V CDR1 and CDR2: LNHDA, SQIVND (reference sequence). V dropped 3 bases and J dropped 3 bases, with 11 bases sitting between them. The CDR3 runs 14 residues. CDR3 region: CASSIRQAKETQYF. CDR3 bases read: TGTGCCAGTAGTATCCGACAGGCTAAAGAGACC.

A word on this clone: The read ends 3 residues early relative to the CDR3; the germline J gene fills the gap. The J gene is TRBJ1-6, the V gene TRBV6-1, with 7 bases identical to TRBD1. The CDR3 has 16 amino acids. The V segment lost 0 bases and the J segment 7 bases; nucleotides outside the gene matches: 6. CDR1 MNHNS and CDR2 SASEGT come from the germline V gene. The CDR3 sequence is CASSEAGRGSNSPLHF. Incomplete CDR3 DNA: TGTGCCAGCAGTGAAGCCGGCAGGGGGTCGAATTCACCC.

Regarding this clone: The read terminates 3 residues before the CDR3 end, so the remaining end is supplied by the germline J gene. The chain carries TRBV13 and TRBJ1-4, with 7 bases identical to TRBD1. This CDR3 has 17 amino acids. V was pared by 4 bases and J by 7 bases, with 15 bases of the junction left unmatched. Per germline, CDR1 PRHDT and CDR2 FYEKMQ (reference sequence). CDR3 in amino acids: CASSSDKTGERGEKLFF. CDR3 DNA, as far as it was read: TGTGCCAGCAGCTCAGACAAAACAGGGGAAAGGGGTGAAAAA.

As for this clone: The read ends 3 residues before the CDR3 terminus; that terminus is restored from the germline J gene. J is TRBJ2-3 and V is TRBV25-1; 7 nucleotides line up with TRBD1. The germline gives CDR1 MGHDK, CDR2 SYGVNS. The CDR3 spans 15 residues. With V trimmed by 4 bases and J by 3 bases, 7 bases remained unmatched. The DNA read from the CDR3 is TGTGCCAGCAGTGGACAGGGCCCTACGACAGATACG. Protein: CASSGQGPTTDT. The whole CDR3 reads CASSGQGPTTDTQYF. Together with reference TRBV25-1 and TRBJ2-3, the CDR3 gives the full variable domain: EADIYQTPRYLVIGTGKKITLECSQTMGHDKMYWYQQDPGMELHLIHYSYGVNSTEKGDLSSESTVSRIRTEHFPLTLESARPSHTSQYLCASSGQGPTTDTQYFGPGTRLTVL.

CDR3 in amino acids: CASSLTGEANYGYTF. The CDR3 bases that were read are TGTGCCAGCAGCTTGACAGGGGAAGCTAACTATGGC. This chain links TRBV5-4 with TRBJ1-2; 7 bases map to TRBD1. The observed sequence ends 3 residues before the CDR3 terminus, with the missing tail filled in from the germline J gene. The V and J ends lost 1 base and 0 bases, in that order; junction bases with no gene match: 3. This CDR3 spans 15 amino acids. CDR1 and CDR2 from the germline V gene are SGHNT and YYREEE (reference sequence).

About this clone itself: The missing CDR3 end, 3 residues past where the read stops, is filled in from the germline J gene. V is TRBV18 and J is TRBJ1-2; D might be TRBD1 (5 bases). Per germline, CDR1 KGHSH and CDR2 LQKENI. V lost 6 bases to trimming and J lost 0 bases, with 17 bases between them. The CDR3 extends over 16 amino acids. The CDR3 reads CASSSRGAATNYGYTF. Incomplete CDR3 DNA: TGTGCCAGCTCTTCAAGAGGGGCCGCTACTAACTATGGC. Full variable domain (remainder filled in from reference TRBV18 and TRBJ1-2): NAGVMQNPRHLVRRRGQEARLRCSPMKGHSHVYWYRQLPEEGLKFMVYLQKENIIDESGMPKERFSAEFPKEGPSILRIQQVVRGDSAAYFCASSSRGAATNYGYTFGSGTRLTVV.

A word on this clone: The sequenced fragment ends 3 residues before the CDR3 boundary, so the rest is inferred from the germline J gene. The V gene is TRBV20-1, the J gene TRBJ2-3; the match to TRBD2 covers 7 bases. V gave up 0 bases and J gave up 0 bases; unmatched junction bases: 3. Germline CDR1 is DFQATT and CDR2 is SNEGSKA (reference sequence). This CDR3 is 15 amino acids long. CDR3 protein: CSARDAGLSTDTQYF. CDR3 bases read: TGCAGTGCTAGAGACGCGGGACTAAGCACAGATACG.

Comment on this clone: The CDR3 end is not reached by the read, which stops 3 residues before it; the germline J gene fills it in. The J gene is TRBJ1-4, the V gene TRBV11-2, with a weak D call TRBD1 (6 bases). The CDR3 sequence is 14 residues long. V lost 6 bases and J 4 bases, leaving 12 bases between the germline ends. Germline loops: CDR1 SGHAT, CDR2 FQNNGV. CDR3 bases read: TGTGCCAGCAGACCCAGGGGAAGTAATGAAAAA. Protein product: CASRPRGSNEK. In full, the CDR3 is CASRPRGSNEKLFF.

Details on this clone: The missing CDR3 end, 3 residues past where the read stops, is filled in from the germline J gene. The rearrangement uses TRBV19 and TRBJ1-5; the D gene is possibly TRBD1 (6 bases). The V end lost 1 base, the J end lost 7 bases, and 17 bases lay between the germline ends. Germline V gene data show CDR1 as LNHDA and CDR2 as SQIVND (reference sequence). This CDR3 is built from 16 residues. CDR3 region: CASSIGVRQVGQPQHF. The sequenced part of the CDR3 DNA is TGTGCCAGTAGTATAGGGGTAAGACAGGTGGGACAGCCC.

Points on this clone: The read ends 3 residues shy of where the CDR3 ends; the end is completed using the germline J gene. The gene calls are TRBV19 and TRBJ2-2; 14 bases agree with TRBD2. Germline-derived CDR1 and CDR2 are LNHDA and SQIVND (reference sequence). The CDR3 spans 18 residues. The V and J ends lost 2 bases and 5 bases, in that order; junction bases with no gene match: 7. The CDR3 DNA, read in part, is TGTGCCAGTAGTATAACGACTAGCGGGAGGGCCCGGACCGGGGAG. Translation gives CASSITTSGRARTGE. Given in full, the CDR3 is CASSITTSGRARTGELFF.

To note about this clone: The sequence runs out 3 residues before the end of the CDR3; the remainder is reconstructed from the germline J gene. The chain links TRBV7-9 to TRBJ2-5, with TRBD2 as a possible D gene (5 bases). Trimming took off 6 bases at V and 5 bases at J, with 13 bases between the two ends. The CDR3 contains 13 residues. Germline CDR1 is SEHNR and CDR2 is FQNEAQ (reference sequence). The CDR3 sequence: CASSRTPSETQYF. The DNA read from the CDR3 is TGTGCCAGCAGTAGGACTCCGTCGGAGACC.

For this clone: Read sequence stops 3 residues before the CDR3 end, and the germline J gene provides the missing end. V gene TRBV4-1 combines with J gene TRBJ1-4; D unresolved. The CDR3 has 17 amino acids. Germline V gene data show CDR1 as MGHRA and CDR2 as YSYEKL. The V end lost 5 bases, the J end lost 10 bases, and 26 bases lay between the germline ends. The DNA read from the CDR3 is TGCGCCAGCAGCTTAGGGTCGTATATGGCTGCGGGAGTAAAA. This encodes CASSLGSYMAAGVK. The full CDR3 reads CASSLGSYMAAGVKLFF.

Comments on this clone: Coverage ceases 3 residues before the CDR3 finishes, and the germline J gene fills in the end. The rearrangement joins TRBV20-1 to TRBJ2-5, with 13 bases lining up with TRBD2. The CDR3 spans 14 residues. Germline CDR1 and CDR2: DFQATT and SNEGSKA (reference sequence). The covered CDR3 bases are TGCAGTGCGTTACTAGCGGGAGGGCAAGGAACC. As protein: CSALLAGGQGT. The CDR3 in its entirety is CSALLAGGQGTQYF.

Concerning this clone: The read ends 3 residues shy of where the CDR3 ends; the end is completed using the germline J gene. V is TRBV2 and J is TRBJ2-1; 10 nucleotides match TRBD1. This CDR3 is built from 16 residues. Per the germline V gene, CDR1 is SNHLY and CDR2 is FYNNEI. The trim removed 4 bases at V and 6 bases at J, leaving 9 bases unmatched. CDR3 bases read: TGTGCCAGCAGTGCGGGACGAGGGACAGGGGTCAATGAG. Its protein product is CASSAGRGTGVNE. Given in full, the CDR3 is CASSAGRGTGVNEQFF.

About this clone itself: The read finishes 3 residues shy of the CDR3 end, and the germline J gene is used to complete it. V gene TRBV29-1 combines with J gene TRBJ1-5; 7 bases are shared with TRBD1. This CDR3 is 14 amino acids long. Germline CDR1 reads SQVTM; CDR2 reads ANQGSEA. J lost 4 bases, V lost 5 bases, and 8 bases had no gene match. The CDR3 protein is CSVQFLQGNQPQHF. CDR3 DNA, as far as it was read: TGCAGCGTTCAATTCTTACAGGGGAATCAGCCC.

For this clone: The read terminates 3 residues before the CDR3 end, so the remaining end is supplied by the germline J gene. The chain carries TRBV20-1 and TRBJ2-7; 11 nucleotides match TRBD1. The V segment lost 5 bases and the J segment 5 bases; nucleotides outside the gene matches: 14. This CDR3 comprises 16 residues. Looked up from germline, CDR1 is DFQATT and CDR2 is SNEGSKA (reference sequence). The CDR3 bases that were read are TGCAGTGCTCAGAGTCACAAGGACAGGGGGCTCCACGAG. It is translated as CSAQSHKDRGLHE. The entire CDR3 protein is CSAQSHKDRGLHEQYF.

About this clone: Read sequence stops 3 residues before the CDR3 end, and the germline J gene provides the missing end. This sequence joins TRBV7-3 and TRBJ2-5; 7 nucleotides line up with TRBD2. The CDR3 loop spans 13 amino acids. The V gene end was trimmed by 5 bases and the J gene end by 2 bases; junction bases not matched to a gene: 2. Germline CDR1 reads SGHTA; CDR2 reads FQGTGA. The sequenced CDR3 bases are TGTGCCAGCAGCCAGGGAGGGCAAGAGACC. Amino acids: CASSQGGQET. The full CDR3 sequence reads CASSQGGQETQYF.

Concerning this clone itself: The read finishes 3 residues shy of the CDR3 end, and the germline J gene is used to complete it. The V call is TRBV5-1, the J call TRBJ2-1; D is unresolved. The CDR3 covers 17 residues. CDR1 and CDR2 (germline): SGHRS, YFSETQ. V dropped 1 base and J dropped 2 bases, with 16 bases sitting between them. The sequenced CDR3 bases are TGCGCCAGCAGCTTGACCCCGGGTGGAACCACCTACAATGAG. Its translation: CASSLTPGGTTYNE. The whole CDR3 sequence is CASSLTPGGTTYNEQFF.

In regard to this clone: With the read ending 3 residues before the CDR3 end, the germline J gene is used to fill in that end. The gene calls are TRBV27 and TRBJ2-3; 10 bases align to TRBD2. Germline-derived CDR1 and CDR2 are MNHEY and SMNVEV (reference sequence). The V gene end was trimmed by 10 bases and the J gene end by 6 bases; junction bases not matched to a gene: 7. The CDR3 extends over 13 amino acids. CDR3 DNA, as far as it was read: TGTGCCATCCGAGCGGGAGGGCCGGATACG. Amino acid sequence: CAIRAGGPDT. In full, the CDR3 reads CAIRAGGPDTQYF.

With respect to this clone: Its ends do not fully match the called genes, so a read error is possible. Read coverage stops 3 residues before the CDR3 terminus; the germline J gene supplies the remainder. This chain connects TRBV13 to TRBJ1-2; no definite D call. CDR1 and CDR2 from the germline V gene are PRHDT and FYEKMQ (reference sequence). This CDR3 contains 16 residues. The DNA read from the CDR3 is TGTGCCAGCAACTTAGGATTTCCGGGTTCCGGCTATGGC. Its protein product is CASNLGFPGSGYG. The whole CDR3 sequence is CASNLGFPGSGYGYTF.

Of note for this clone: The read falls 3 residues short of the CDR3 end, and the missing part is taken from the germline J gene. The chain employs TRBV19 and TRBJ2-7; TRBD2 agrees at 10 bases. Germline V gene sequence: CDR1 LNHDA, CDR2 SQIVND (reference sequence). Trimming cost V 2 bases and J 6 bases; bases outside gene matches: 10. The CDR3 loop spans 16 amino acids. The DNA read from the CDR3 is TGTGCCAGTAGTATAAGCCTAGCGGGAGAGCGAAGCGAG. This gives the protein CASSISLAGERSE. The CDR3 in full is CASSISLAGERSEQYF.

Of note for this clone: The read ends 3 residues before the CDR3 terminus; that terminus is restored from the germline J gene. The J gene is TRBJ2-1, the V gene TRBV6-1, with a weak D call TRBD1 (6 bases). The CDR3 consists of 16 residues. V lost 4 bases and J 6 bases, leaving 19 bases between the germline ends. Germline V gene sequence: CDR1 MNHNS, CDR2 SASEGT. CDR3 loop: CASSGNRVSSGNEQFF. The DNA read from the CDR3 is TGTGCCAGCAGTGGCAACAGGGTGTCGTCCGGCAATGAG.

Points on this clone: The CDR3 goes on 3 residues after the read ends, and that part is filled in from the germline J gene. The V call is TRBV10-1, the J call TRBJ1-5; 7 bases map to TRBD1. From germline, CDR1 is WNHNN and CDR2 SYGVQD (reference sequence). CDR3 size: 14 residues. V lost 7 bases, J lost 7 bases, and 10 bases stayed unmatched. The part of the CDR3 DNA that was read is TGCGCCAGCATCACAGGGGATAGGGAGCAGCCC. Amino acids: CASITGDREQP. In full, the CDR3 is CASITGDREQPQHF.

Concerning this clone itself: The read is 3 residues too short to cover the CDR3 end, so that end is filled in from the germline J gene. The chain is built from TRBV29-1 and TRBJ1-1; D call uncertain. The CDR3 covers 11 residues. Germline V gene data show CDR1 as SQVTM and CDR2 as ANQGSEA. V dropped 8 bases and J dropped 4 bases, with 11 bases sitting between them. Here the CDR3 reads CSLMVGTEAFF. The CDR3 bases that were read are TGCAGCCTCATGGTCGGCACTGAA.

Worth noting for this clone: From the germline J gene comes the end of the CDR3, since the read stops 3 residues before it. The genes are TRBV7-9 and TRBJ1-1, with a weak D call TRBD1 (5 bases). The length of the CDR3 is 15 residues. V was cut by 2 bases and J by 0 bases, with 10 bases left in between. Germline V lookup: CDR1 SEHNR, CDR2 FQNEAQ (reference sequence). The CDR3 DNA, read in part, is TGTGCCAGCAGCTTACAGGGAGGGGTGAACACTGAA. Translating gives CASSLQGGVNTE. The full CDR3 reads CASSLQGGVNTEAFF.